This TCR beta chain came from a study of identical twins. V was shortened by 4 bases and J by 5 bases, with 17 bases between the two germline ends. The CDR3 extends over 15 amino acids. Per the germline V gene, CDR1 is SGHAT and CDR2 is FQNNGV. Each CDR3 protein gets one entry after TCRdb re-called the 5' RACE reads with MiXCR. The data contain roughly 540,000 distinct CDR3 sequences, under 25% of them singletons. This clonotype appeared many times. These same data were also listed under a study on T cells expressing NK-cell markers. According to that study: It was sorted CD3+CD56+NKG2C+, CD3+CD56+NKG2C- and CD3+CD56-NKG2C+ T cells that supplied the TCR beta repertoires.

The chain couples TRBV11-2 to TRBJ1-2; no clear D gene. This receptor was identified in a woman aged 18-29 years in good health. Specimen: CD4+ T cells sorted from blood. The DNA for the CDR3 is TGTGCCAGCAGCTCCCTGTGGCGCGGCCAGTATGGCTACACCTTC. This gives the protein CASSSLWRGQYGYTF.